A single sample is the source of the 22 T cell receptor beta chains below, sequenced in a study of T cell responses to AZD1222 COVID-19 vaccine (TCRdb year 2021). The time point label here, explained by the study, means: about 28 days (+/-7) after the second vaccine dose. Receptors were amplified or captured by the immunoSEQ multiplex PCR assay. The source is immuneACCESS, and TCRdb retained only in-frame sequences with V and J called. Part of the clones is not carried over; for the studies checked, unresolved V genes explain less than half of this, and the remainder is unexplained. This sample comprises around 140,000 clones, more than 70% of them detected only once. Clones ranked in the top ten supply approximately 1.8% of the sample. The material sequenced was peripheral blood, taken 28 days after the second AZD1222 dose. Receptors were obtained from an adult who received the AZD1222 COVID-19 vaccine.

The chain combines TRBV13 with TRBJ2-1; D gene ambiguous. This CDR3 contains 13 residues. The V end was cut by 0 bases, the J end by 6 bases, with 6 bases between. Germline CDR1 PRHDT, CDR2 FYEKMQ (reference sequence). Written as DNA, the CDR3 is TGTGCCAGCAGCTTAGGCGGGCTCAATGAGCAGTTCTTC. Residues: CASSLGGLNEQFF.

V and J are TRBV7-9 and TRBJ1-4, with D unclear. Germline CDR1 reads SEHNR; CDR2 reads FQNEAQ (reference sequence). The CDR3 is 15 residues long. With 0 bases removed from V and 6 bases from J, the gap between germline ends came to 11 bases. The CDR3 DNA follows: TGTGCCAGCAGCTTAGCGAGAGGGTCGGATGAAAAACTGTTTTTT. Its protein is CASSLARGSDEKLFF.

This chain uses TRBV5-1 with TRBJ1-1; the D gene is possibly TRBD1 (6 bases). The CDR3 extends over 12 amino acids. Trimming left V 4 bases short and J 7 bases short, with 11 bases between. Germline V gene data show CDR1 as SGHRS and CDR2 as YFSETQ. The CDR3 DNA is TGCGCCAGCAGCCCCCAGGGGATTGAAGCTTTCTTT. As protein: CASSPQGIEAFF.

The chain employs TRBV27 and TRBJ1-1; tentative D call: TRBD1 (5 bases). Trimming stripped 5 bases from V and 5 bases from J, with 15 bases between. This CDR3 is built from 14 residues. Germline loops: CDR1 MNHEY, CDR2 SMNVEV (reference sequence). As DNA, the CDR3 is TGTGCCAGCAGTCCATGGGGGGGAAAAACTGAAGCTTTCTTT. Translated, it gives CASSPWGGKTEAFF.

The gene calls are TRBV27 and TRBJ1-3; D call uncertain. The CDR3 covers 11 residues. Germline loops: CDR1 MNHEY, CDR2 SMNVEV (reference sequence). V was cut by 6 bases and J by 4 bases, with 4 bases left in between. This chain's CDR3 is CASRGGNTIYF. The CDR3 coding sequence is TGTGCCAGCAGAGGGGGAAACACCATATATTTT.

The V gene is TRBV10-3, the J gene TRBJ2-1, with 10 positions matching TRBD2. Germline V gene data show CDR1 as ENHRY and CDR2 as SYGVKD. Trimming took 10 bases from V and 7 from J; bases not matched to a gene: 13. This CDR3 contains 15 residues. The CDR3 protein is CATRLIAGGSNEQFF. CDR3 sequence (DNA): TGTGCCACCAGGTTAATAGCGGGAGGTTCAAATGAGCAGTTCTTC.

CDR3 sequence reads: CASSGRGAPYEQYF. DNA for the CDR3: TGTGCCAGCAGCGGCAGAGGGGCACCCTACGAGCAGTACTTC. The chain links TRBV14 to TRBJ2-7; D is tentatively TRBD1 or TRBD2 (5 bases each). V lost 5 bases to trimming and J lost 2 bases, with 13 bases between them. This CDR3 region has 14 residues. Germline-derived CDR1 and CDR2 are SGHDN and FVKESK.

This clone was counted only a few times. The V and J genes are TRBV28 and TRBJ1-6; D gene uncertain. The CDR3 runs to 13 residues. Trimming took off 3 bases at V and 7 bases at J, with 7 bases between the two ends. CDR1 and CDR2 (germline): MDHEN, SYDVKM. CDR3 in amino acids: CASSFGRNSPLHF. The DNA of the CDR3 is TGTGCCAGCAGTTTTGGAAGGAATTCACCCCTCCACTTT. The full variable domain, completed using reference TRBV28 and TRBJ1-6, is DVKVTQSSRYLVKRTGEKVFLECVQDMDHENMFWYRQDPGLGLRLIYFSYDVKMKEKGDIPEGYSVSREKKERFSLILESASTNQTSMYLCASSFGRNSPLHFGNGTRLTVT.

The chain is built from TRBV30 and TRBJ2-7; D is ambiguous. The V gene's germline CDR1 is GTSNPN and CDR2 SVGIG (reference sequence). This CDR3 spans 13 amino acids. Trimming shortened V by 2 bases and J by 3 bases, and 11 bases separated the two germline ends. The CDR3 here is CAWSTKVFYEQYF. The DNA for the CDR3 is TGTGCCTGGAGTACGAAGGTTTTCTACGAGCAGTACTTC.

The rearrangement joins TRBV7-3 to TRBJ2-1; a weak D match, TRBD2 (6 bases). This CDR3 has 15 residues. Germline CDR1 and CDR2: SGHTA and FQGTGA. Trimming pared 1 base from V and 5 bases from J, leaving 12 bases between. CDR3 sequence (DNA): TGTGCCAGCAGCTTAAGCGGCGGGACCGACAATGAGCAGTTCTTC. It encodes CASSLSGGTDNEQFF.

V usage is TRBV4-1 and J usage is TRBJ2-1; D is possibly TRBD1 (6 bases). CDR3 length equals 14 residues. Germline-derived CDR1 and CDR2 are MGHRA and YSYEKL. The ends were cut back, 4 bases at V and 8 bases at J, with 15 bases in the middle. The CDR3 DNA reads TGCGCCAGCAGCCCAGCGGACAGTGCAGATGAGCAGTTCTTC. This gives the protein CASSPADSADEQFF.

J is TRBJ2-1 and V is TRBV7-3; 8 bases match TRBD2. After removal of 0 bases from V and 8 bases from J, the junction contained 6 bases not matched to a gene. This CDR3 has 15 residues. Germline V gene data show CDR1 as SGHTA and CDR2 as FQGTGA. CDR3 loop: CASSLTAGGSYEQFF. The CDR3 nucleotides read TGTGCCAGCAGCTTAACGGCGGGAGGTTCTTATGAGCAGTTCTTC.

V gene TRBV9 combines with J gene TRBJ2-3, with 7 bases matching TRBD2. Germline V gene data show CDR1 as SGDLS and CDR2 as YYNGEE. Trimming removed 2 bases from V and 3 bases from J; junction bases left unmatched: 15. The CDR3 totals 18 residues. CDR3 in DNA: TGTGCCAGCAGCGTCGGCTTGGGTGGGGAGGGCAGGACAGATACGCAGTATTTT. As protein: CASSVGLGGEGRTDTQYF.

This sequence joins TRBV21-1 and TRBJ2-4; the D call in the table, TRBD2, was not verified against the DNA. TRBV21-1 is flagged as a pseudogene. CDR3 length equals 14 residues. The CDR3 coding sequence is TGTGCCAGCAGCAAAGATTCCGCCCGGGACATTCAGTACTTC. Its protein is CASSKDSARDIQYF.

This clone was recorded only once. V and J are TRBV5-5 and TRBJ1-3; D remains ambiguous. The CDR3 runs 14 residues. Germline CDR1 SGHKS, CDR2 YYEKEE (reference sequence). V was cut by 5 bases and J by 0 bases, with 9 bases left in between. The DNA for the CDR3 is TGTGCCAGCAGTCCTTGGGGCTCTGGAAACACCATATATTTT. As protein: CASSPWGSGNTIYF.

This chain uses TRBV19 with TRBJ2-2; 7 nucleotides agree with TRBD1. Trimming at V came to 5 bases and at J to 6 bases, leaving 15 bases not matched to a gene. The CDR3 spans 17 residues. Germline lookup yields CDR1 LNHDA and CDR2 SQIVND (reference sequence). CDR3 sequence reads: CASSPLLRTGSAGELFF. CDR3 bases: TGTGCCAGTAGTCCTTTGTTACGGACAGGCTCTGCCGGGGAGCTGTTTTTT.

This chain joins TRBV27 and TRBJ2-7; D is unclear. CDR3 size: 13 residues. Germline V gives CDR1 MNHEY, CDR2 SMNVEV (reference sequence). V was shortened by 4 bases and J by 6 bases, with 13 bases between the two germline ends. CDR3 sequence reads: CASSSLHRGEQYF. The DNA of the CDR3 is TGTGCCAGCAGTTCCCTTCACAGAGGCGAGCAGTACTTC.

The V gene is TRBV28, the J gene TRBJ2-7, with 7 bases matching TRBD2. The CDR3 is 13 amino acids. V trimming: 5 bases; J trimming: 2 bases; junction bases outside the gene matches: 3. Germline V gene sequence: CDR1 MDHEN, CDR2 SYDVKM. This chain's CDR3 is CASSPGGTYEQYF. The DNA for the CDR3 is TGTGCCAGCAGTCCGGGGGGTACCTACGAGCAGTACTTC.

The rearrangement joins TRBV9 to TRBJ1-3; maybe TRBD1 (6 bases). This CDR3 contains 17 residues. V gave up 0 bases and J gave up 3 bases, with 16 bases separating them. Germline V gene data show CDR1 as SGDLS and CDR2 as YYNGEE. The CDR3 bases are TGTGCCAGCAGCGTAGGGGGGGCGATTATGAATGGAAACACCATATATTTT. Amino acid sequence: CASSVGGAIMNGNTIYF.

The chain carries TRBV19 and TRBJ1-5; D perhaps matches TRBD1 (5 bases). Trimming removed 4 bases from V and 1 base from J, with 14 bases in between. The CDR3 has 16 amino acids. The V gene's germline CDR1 is LNHDA and CDR2 SQIVND (reference sequence). Here the CDR3 reads CASSNRGSASNQPQHF. The CDR3 coding sequence is TGTGCCAGTAGTAATAGGGGCAGTGCGAGCAATCAGCCCCAGCATTTT.

This chain uses TRBV5-6 with TRBJ1-1, with D unclear. V dropped 0 bases and J dropped 4 bases, with 13 bases sitting between them. The CDR3 is 15 residues long. Germline V CDR1 and CDR2: SGHDT, YYEEEE. In DNA, the CDR3 is TGTGCCAGCAGCTTGGGCCTCAGGTTAGGCACTGAAGCTTTCTTT. Amino acid sequence: CASSLGLRLGTEAFF. Full variable domain (remainder filled in from reference TRBV5-6 and TRBJ1-1): DAGVTQSPTHLIKTRGQQVTLRCSPKSGHDTVSWYQQALGQGPQFIFQYYEEEERQRGNFPDRFSGHQFPNYSSELNVNALLLGDSALYLCASSLGLRLGTEAFFGQGTRLTVV.

The V and J genes are TRBV5-1 and TRBJ2-3; tentatively, D is TRBD2 (5 bases). V lost 4 bases, J lost 0 bases, and 15 bases lay in between. In germline, CDR1 is SGHRS, CDR2 YFSETQ. This CDR3 is 16 amino acids long. This CDR3 is CASSPAGGTSTDTQYF. CDR3 coding DNA: TGCGCCAGCAGCCCGGCCGGAGGTACTAGCACAGATACGCAGTATTTT.